The T cell receptor beta chain under discussion was sequenced for a study of blood T cell repertoires in COVID-19. Overall study: PBMCs, B-cell-depleted T cells, or T cells provided the cDNA or gDNA that made up the material.

Profiled with immunoSEQ multiplex PCR; TCRdb holds only in-frame clones, not every one. The sample includes about 160,000 clones, just under 90% of them seen just once. The CDR3 covers 14 residues. Germline values: CDR1 ENHRY, CDR2 SYGVKD. J lost 4 bases, V lost 3 bases, and 4 bases had no gene match. Seattle enrolled patients during active infection and tracked them longitudinally. This clone came up once. The clonotype originates from a woman aged 70-85 years with COVID-19, enrolled during active disease. Sequencing was carried out using peripheral blood. This chain connects TRBV10-3 to TRBJ1-1; 8 bases map to TRBD1. The chain's CDR3 is CAISEQGVSTEAFF. CDR3 coding DNA: TGTGCCATCAGTGAACAGGGGGTGAGCACTGAAGCTTTCTTT.